This T cell receptor beta chain derives from a study of identifying expanded T cells in peripheral blood. The study, taken as a whole, reports: Over about two and four weeks, about 15 and 19 clones changed, versus around 1.2 between replicates. Across healthy donors, higher total template counts meant significantly greater approximately two-week count variance.

Worth noting for this clone: Its matching antigen is unknown.

The table came from immunoSEQ multiplex PCR; TCRdb's copy has only in-frame clones and leaves some out. The sample has 110,000 or so clones; about 87% are singletons. V shed 1 base and J 1 base; nucleotides not matched to a gene: 3. The CDR3 totals 15 residues. From germline, CDR1 is SGHTA and CDR2 FQGNSA. During the collection period, no donor immune events like infections were recorded. The sequencing input was blood. The clonotype originates from a person aged 18 to 75 in good health. V usage is TRBV7-2 and J usage is TRBJ2-7; TRBD2 aligns across 8 bases. CDR3 in DNA: TGTGCCAGCAGCTTAGGGGCTAGCGGGTCCTACGAGCAGTACTTC. It is translated as CASSLGASGSYEQYF.